The 28 T cell receptor beta chains reported below all come from one sample, sequenced in a study of blood T cells in healthy people across ages. Alongside a J-beta primer mix, a sample-barcoded 5' primer served in a second PCR lasting roughly 7 to 11 cycles. TCRdb re-analysed the 5' RACE reads in MiXCR, keeping a single row per CDR3 protein. The sample has 730,000 or so distinct CDR3 sequences; over 40% are singletons. Sequencing input: blood. Receptors were obtained from a man older than 75 in good health.

This chain uses TRBV10-3 with TRBJ1-2, with 7 bases fitting TRBD1. V lost 10 bases and J lost 4; bases outside the gene matches: 6. Germline V gene sequence: CDR1 ENHRY, CDR2 SYGVKD. The CDR3 contains 12 residues. CDR3 protein: CATGTDLYGYTF. The DNA for the CDR3 is TGTGCCACCGGGACAGACCTCTATGGCTACACCTTC.

The gene calls are TRBV15 and TRBJ2-3; tentative D call: TRBD2 (5 bases). With 0 bases removed from V and 1 base from J, the gap between germline ends came to 14 bases. Germline-derived CDR1 and CDR2 are LNHNV and YYDKDF (reference sequence). The CDR3 has 17 amino acids. The CDR3 region has the DNA TGTGCCACCAGCAGAGATAGATGGTACGGGGGCACAGATACGCAGTATTTT. It codes for CATSRDRWYGGTDTQYF.

This clonotype has ten or more counts. The chain joins TRBV24-1 to TRBJ2-5; D may be TRBD1 or TRBD2 (5 bases each). Looked up from germline, CDR1 is KGHDR and CDR2 is SFDVKD. V lost 3 bases, J lost 4 bases, and 8 bases lay in between. The CDR3 has 13 residues. The chain's CDR3 is CATSDPGRETQYF. DNA of the CDR3: TGTGCCACCAGTGATCCGGGGCGAGAGACCCAGTACTTC.

The sample holds a few counts of this clonotype. The chain has TRBV5-1 and TRBJ2-7, with TRBD1 matching over 8 bases. V dropped 3 bases and J dropped 2; count of bases not matched to a gene: 7. Germline values: CDR1 SGHRS, CDR2 YFSETQ. CDR3 size: 15 residues. DNA of the CDR3: TGCGCCAGCAGCTGGGGGACAGGCGCAACCTACGAGCAGTACTTC. It encodes CASSWGTGATYEQYF.

This clonotype was recorded a few times. The rearrangement joins TRBV6-5 to TRBJ2-3; tentative D call: TRBD1 (6 bases). Trimming removed 6 bases at V and 8 bases at J, with 15 bases between. The CDR3 consists of 13 residues. CDR1 is MNHEY, CDR2 SVGAGI, per germline. CDR3 sequence reads: CASRRDTAGTQYF. In DNA, the CDR3 is TGTGCCAGCAGACGGGACACCGCGGGTACGCAGTATTTT.

This CDR3 reads CASSLDIGDSPLHF. CDR3 DNA: TGCGCCAGCAGCTTGGATATCGGGGATTCACCCCTCCACTTT. The chain is built from TRBV5-1 and TRBJ1-6; no reliable D call. The germline V and J ends were trimmed by 0 bases and 8 bases, with 9 bases remaining between them. Germline V gives CDR1 SGHRS, CDR2 YFSETQ. The CDR3 is made up of 14 amino acids.

In regard to this clonotype: The junction and the germline gene differ at one end; a read error may be behind it. The chain is built from TRBV7-2 and TRBJ2-5; weak D call: TRBD2 (6 bases). Germline V gene lookup returns CDR1 SGHTA and CDR2 FQGNSA. The CDR3 length is 14 residues. The CDR3 region has the DNA TGTGCCAGCAGCTCCAGCGTCCGGAGGGAGACCCAGTACTTT. Translating gives CASSSSVRRETQYF.

The chain uses TRBV28 and TRBJ2-1; the D call may be TRBD1 or TRBD2 (7 bases each). Germline-derived CDR1 and CDR2 are MDHEN and SYDVKM. V lost 4 bases to trimming and J lost 6 bases, with 22 bases between them. CDR3 length: 17 residues. The CDR3 nucleotides are TGTGCCAGCAGTTCTCCCACCTCAGGGGGGGTGTCCAATGAGCAGTTCTTC. Translating gives CASSSPTSGGVSNEQFF.

This clonotype was found many times. The chain carries TRBV6-2 or TRBV6-3 and TRBJ2-5; D is undetermined. Trimming removed 2 bases at V and 0 bases at J, with 16 bases between. The CDR3 runs to 17 residues. Per germline, CDR1 MNHEY and CDR2 SVGEGT. The DNA of the CDR3 is TGTGCCAGCAGTTACCAACTCCAAACAAGGTACCAAGAGACCCAGTACTTC. It codes for CASSYQLQTRYQETQYF.

The chain couples TRBV4-1 to TRBJ1-5, with TRBD1 identical over 7 bases. The length of the CDR3 is 18 residues. The ends lost 0 bases at V and 0 bases at J; junction bases unmatched: 8. Germline V gene data show CDR1 as MGHRA and CDR2 as YSYEKL. The CDR3 coding sequence is TGCGCCAGCAGCCAAGAATGGACAGGTTCCCTTAGCAATCAGCCCCAGCATTTT. Translation gives CASSQEWTGSLSNQPQHF.

The chain links TRBV20-1 to TRBJ2-1; 12 bases match TRBD2. The V and J ends lost 5 bases and 6 bases, in that order; junction bases with no gene match: 5. In germline, CDR1 is DFQATT, CDR2 SNEGSKA (reference sequence). This CDR3 has 14 residues. CDR3 in DNA: TGCAGTGCTGGGGAGACTAGCGGGAGCAATGAGCAGTTCTTC. Protein sequence: CSAGETSGSNEQFF.

This rearrangement joins TRBV7-2 to TRBJ2-5; D is unclear. V dropped 1 base and J dropped 11 bases, with 17 bases sitting between them. Germline CDR1 and CDR2: SGHTA and FQGNSA. The CDR3 covers 14 residues. CDR3 region: CASSLGKTRSEQYF. DNA for the CDR3: TGTGCCAGCAGCTTAGGGAAGACGCGTAGTGAGCAGTACTTC. The full variable domain, in which reference TRBV7-2 and TRBJ2-5 provide the parts outside the CDR3, is GAGVSQSPSNKVTEKGKDVELRCDPISGHTALYWYRQSLGQGLEFLIYFQGNSAPDKSGLPSDRFSAERTGGSVSTLTIQRTQQEDSAVYLCASSLGKTRSEQYFGPGTRLLVL.

The chain carries TRBV20-1 and TRBJ2-3; 13 bases fit TRBD2. CDR3 length: 16 amino acids. From germline, CDR1 is DFQATT and CDR2 SNEGSKA (reference sequence). V dropped 6 bases and J dropped 5; count of bases not matched to a gene: 11. CDR3 sequence: CSAPGLAGESGDTQYF. The CDR3 coding sequence is TGCAGTGCCCCAGGACTAGCGGGAGAAAGCGGAGATACGCAGTATTTT.

This sequence joins TRBV7-9 and TRBJ1-1, with D uncertain. The ends were cut back, 5 bases at V and 1 base at J, with 14 bases in the middle. Germline loops: CDR1 SEHNR, CDR2 FQNEAQ (reference sequence). This CDR3 comprises 15 residues. The CDR3 region is CASSPPSPANTEAFF. The CDR3 DNA is TGTGCCAGCAGCCCCCCTTCGCCTGCGAACACTGAAGCTTTCTTT.

The CDR3 DNA reads as TGCAGTGCTCGCGGACTAGCGGGAGGGCCCGTTAATGAGCAGTTCTTC. This encodes CSARGLAGGPVNEQFF. J is TRBJ2-1 and V is TRBV20-1, with 15 bases identical to TRBD2. The ends lost 5 bases at V and 7 bases at J; junction bases unmatched: 9. Germline V gives CDR1 DFQATT, CDR2 SNEGSKA (reference sequence). The CDR3 is made up of 16 amino acids.

This chain joins TRBV20-1 and TRBJ2-2, with TRBD2 identical over 14 bases. The CDR3 covers 17 residues. Losses at the gene ends were 3 bases for V and 1 base for J; bases not matched to a gene: 4. CDR1 and CDR2 (germline): DFQATT, SNEGSKA (reference sequence). The CDR3 protein is CSASRTSGGRNTGELFF. The CDR3 nucleotides are TGCAGTGCTAGCAGGACTAGCGGGGGGAGGAACACCGGGGAGCTGTTTTTT.

This clonotype was observed a handful of times. The chain has TRBV20-1 and TRBJ2-5; a weak D match, TRBD2 (6 bases). The DNA matches TRBJ2-7 better at its end, which makes the J call doubtful. Germline V gene lookup returns CDR1 DFQATT and CDR2 SNEGSKA (reference sequence). The CDR3 sequence is 16 residues long. CDR3 protein: CSARSTPGLGSHEQYF. The DNA for the CDR3 is TGCAGTGCTAGATCCACCCCGGGACTTGGGAGCCACGAGCAGTACTTC.

The chain employs TRBV4-3 and TRBJ2-2; D is perhaps TRBD2 (5 bases). V lost 0 bases and J lost 8, with 13 bases in between. The V gene's germline CDR1 is LGHNA and CDR2 YSLEER. The CDR3 consists of 15 residues. The CDR3 region has the DNA TGCGCCAGCAGCCAAGAGACTGGCCTAGCTGGGGAGCTGTTTTTT. It encodes CASSQETGLAGELFF.

This rearrangement joins TRBV6-5 to TRBJ2-1; weak D call: TRBD1 (5 bases). The CDR3 extends over 14 amino acids. Germline loops: CDR1 MNHEY, CDR2 SVGAGI. V lost 6 bases to trimming and J lost 0 bases, with 9 bases between them. The CDR3 DNA reads TGTGCCAGCAGGACAGTCAGCTCCTACAATGAGCAGTTCTTC. Its protein is CASRTVSSYNEQFF.

A note on this clonotype: One end of the junction does not line up with germline, which may come from a read error. The chain links TRBV7-7 to TRBJ2-1; D perhaps matches TRBD1 (5 bases). This CDR3 region has 13 residues. CDR1 is SSHAT and CDR2 is FNYEAQ in the germline V gene (reference sequence). The CDR3 here is CASSPRQFNEQFF. The CDR3 coding sequence is TGTGCTAGCAGCCCGCGACAGTTCAATGAGCAGTTCTTC.

The chain links TRBV18 to TRBJ1-5; D unclear. Trimming removed 2 bases at V and 5 bases at J, with 10 bases between. The CDR3 has 14 residues. In germline, CDR1 is KGHSH, CDR2 LQKENI. The CDR3 spells CASSPGLGDQPQHF. In DNA form, the CDR3 reads TGTGCCAGCTCACCAGGCTTAGGAGATCAGCCCCAGCATTTT. Combining the CDR3 with reference TRBV18 and TRBJ1-5 gives the whole variable domain NAGVMQNPRHLVRRRGQEARLRCSPMKGHSHVYWYRQLPEEGLKFMVYLQKENIIDESGMPKERFSAEFPKEGPSILRIQQVVRGDSAAYFCASSPGLGDQPQHFGDGTRLSIL.

This chain links TRBV27 with TRBJ2-3, with TRBD1 matching 12 bases. The CDR3 spans 16 residues. CDR1 is MNHEY and CDR2 is SMNVEV in the germline V gene (reference sequence). Losses at the gene ends were 5 bases for V and 6 bases for J; bases not matched to a gene: 9. The CDR3 DNA reads as TGTGCCAGCAGTGCCCCCGGGACAGGGGGCTCGGATACGCAGTATTTT. This codes for CASSAPGTGGSDTQYF.

In its sample, this clonotype was seen a few times. The CDR3 region has the DNA TGTGCCAGCAGCTTAAGCCCCCTCGACGGAAGCTATGGCTACACCTTC. This translates into CASSLSPLDGSYGYTF. V usage is TRBV7-6 and J usage is TRBJ1-2; D is uncertain. The germline V gene has CDR1 SGHVS and CDR2 FNYEAQ. There are 16 residues in the CDR3. V lost 2 bases, J lost 4 bases, and 17 bases lay in between.

The chain carries TRBV4-2 and TRBJ1-1, with TRBD1 as a possible D gene (5 bases). This CDR3 is 15 amino acids long. Trimming removed 2 bases from V and 6 bases from J, with 16 bases in between. Germline V gives CDR1 LGHNA, CDR2 YNFKEQ. For the CDR3, the DNA is TGTGCCAGCAGCCAAACCGGCGGGGGGAAGGCTGAAGCTTTCTTT. Its protein product is CASSQTGGGKAEAFF.

This clonotype appeared a single time. The chain combines TRBV12-3 or TRBV12-4 with TRBJ2-7; D gene unclear. The CDR3 spans 13 residues. The V and J ends lost 6 bases and 0 bases respectively, with 9 bases between them. CDR3 protein: CASRDDNSYEQYF. As DNA, the CDR3 is TGTGCCAGCAGGGATGATAACTCCTACGAGCAGTACTTC.

CDR3 in amino acids: CASSGGLRDRGGNEQFF. CDR3 nucleotide sequence: TGCGCCAGCAGCGGAGGACTCCGGGACAGGGGGGGTAATGAGCAGTTCTTC. The chain joins TRBV5-1 to TRBJ2-1; TRBD1 matches 11 bases. The V gene end was trimmed by 4 bases and the J gene end by 7 bases; junction bases not matched to a gene: 13. Germline values: CDR1 SGHRS, CDR2 YFSETQ. This CDR3 region has 17 residues.

The sample holds a few counts of this clonotype. This rearrangement joins TRBV6-2 or TRBV6-3 to TRBJ2-7, with 10 bases identical to TRBD1. From germline, CDR1 is MNHEY and CDR2 SVGEGT. Trimming took 2 bases from V and 7 from J; bases not matched to a gene: 11. The CDR3 has 16 amino acids. The CDR3 nucleotides read TGTGCCAGCAGTTACCAGACAGGGGGCGCGAACAATGAGCAGTACTTC. Its translation is CASSYQTGGANNEQYF.

V and J are TRBV5-1 and TRBJ1-2; D unclear. CDR3 size: 14 residues. Germline V gives CDR1 SGHRS, CDR2 YFSETQ. V was clipped by 4 bases and J by 0 bases, with 10 bases between them. This CDR3 reads CASSPEQPNYGYTF. In nucleotides, the CDR3 is TGCGCCAGCAGCCCGGAACAGCCTAACTATGGCTACACCTTC.